The next 5 T cell receptor beta chains were all read from a single sample in a study of multiple sclerosis patients with progressive multifocal leukoencephalopathy. This sample's time point: before natalizumab initiation. The table came from immunoSEQ multiplex PCR; TCRdb's copy has only in-frame clones and leaves some out. In the table there are under 40,000 clones, around 89% of which are singletons. Sequences were obtained from PBMCs. Source of these receptors: a human donor with multiple sclerosis.

This chain joins TRBV25-1 and TRBJ1-2, with D uncertain. CDR1 is MGHDK and CDR2 is SYGVNS in the germline V gene. The germline V and J ends were trimmed by 4 bases and 8 bases, with 8 bases remaining between them. This CDR3 comprises 11 residues. CDR3 sequence (DNA): TGTGCCAGCAGTGGAGGGAGAGGCTACACCTTC. Protein product: CASSGGRGYTF.

The rearrangement links TRBV7-7 to TRBJ1-3; D is unclear. The length of the CDR3 is 15 residues. V was trimmed by 1 base and J by 2 bases, leaving 9 bases between them. Germline V gene data show CDR1 as SSHAT and CDR2 as FNYEAQ (reference sequence). The CDR3 bases are TGTGCCAGCAGCTTAGGTCCGGGAGCTGGAAACACCATATATTTT. It codes for CASSLGPGAGNTIYF.

This chain connects TRBV7-2 to TRBJ1-2; D remains ambiguous. The CDR3 is 12 amino acids. The germline V gene has CDR1 SGHTA and CDR2 FQGNSA. V gave up 5 bases and J gave up 0 bases, with 4 bases separating them. CDR3 amino acids: CASSETNYGYTF. The CDR3 DNA sequence: TGTGCCAGCAGCGAGACTAACTATGGCTACACCTTC.

This clone has a single count. The chain has TRBV13 and TRBJ2-7; the match to TRBD2 covers 7 bases. J was trimmed by 4 bases and V by 4 bases; bases with no gene match: 10. The length of the CDR3 is 15 residues. Germline CDR1 and CDR2: PRHDT and FYEKMQ (reference sequence). CDR3 amino acids: CASSSSGMGQYEQYF. CDR3 DNA sequence: TGTGCCAGCAGCTCCAGCGGGATGGGCCAATACGAGCAGTACTTC.

CDR3 region: CASSVGLAGAETQYF. The CDR3 region has the DNA TGTGCCAGCAGCGTGGGACTAGCGGGAGCCGAGACCCAGTACTTC. The V call is TRBV9, the J call TRBJ2-5; 14 positions match TRBD2. The CDR3 totals 15 residues. The junction had 2 bases not matched to a gene; V was cut back by 2 bases and J by 5 bases. Germline V lookup: CDR1 SGDLS, CDR2 YYNGEE.